This record concerns one T cell receptor beta chain sequence. Sample time point: healthy volunteer bleed at 2 weeks. From whole blood left unfractionated, total RNA was extracted. This record comes from a study of human T cells and chemical hapten exposure. MiXCR, applied by TCRdb to the RACE reads, yields one record per CDR3 protein. This sample has tens of thousands of distinct CDR3 sequences, with about 8.8% found just once. V was trimmed by 0 bases and J by 3 bases, leaving 4 bases between them. The CDR3 totals 12 residues. CDR1 is SGHKS and CDR2 is YYEKEE in the germline V gene (reference sequence).

Sequencing was done on a sample of whole blood. The receptor was isolated from a female donor in good health. Some clones in this sample may be carry-over from other donors' samples. This chain connects TRBV5-5 to TRBJ2-7, with D hard to call. CDR3 DNA sequence: TGTGCCAGCAGCTTGGAGTTCTACGAGCAGTACTTC. As protein: CASSLEFYEQYF.